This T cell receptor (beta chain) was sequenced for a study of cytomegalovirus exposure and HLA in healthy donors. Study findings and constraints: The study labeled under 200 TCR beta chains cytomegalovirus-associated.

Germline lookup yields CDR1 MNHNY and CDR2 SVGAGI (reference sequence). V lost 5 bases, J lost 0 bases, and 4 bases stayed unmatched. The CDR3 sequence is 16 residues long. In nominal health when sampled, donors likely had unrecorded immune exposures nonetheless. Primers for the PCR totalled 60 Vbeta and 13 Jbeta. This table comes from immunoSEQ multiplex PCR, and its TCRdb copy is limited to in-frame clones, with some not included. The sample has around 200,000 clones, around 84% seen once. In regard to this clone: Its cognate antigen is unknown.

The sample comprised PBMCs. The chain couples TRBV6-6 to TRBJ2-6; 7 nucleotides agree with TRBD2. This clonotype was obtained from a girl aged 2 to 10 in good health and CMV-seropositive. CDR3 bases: TGTGCCAGCAGTCCCAGCGGGGTCTCTGGGGCCAACGTCCTGACTTTC. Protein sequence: CASSPSGVSGANVLTF.